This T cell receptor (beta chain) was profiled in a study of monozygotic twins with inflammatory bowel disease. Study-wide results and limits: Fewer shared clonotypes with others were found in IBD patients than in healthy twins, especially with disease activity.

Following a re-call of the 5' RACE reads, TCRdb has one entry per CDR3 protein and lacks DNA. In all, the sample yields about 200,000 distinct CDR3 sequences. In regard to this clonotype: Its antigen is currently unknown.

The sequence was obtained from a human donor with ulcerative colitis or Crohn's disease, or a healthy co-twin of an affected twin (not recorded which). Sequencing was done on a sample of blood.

CDR3: CASTIQGYNTGELFF. The chain couples TRBV6-1 to TRBJ2-2; the TRBD1 assignment by TCRdb is unverifiable without DNA. Germline V gene sequence: CDR1 MNHNS, CDR2 SASEGT. The CDR3 is 15 amino acids.